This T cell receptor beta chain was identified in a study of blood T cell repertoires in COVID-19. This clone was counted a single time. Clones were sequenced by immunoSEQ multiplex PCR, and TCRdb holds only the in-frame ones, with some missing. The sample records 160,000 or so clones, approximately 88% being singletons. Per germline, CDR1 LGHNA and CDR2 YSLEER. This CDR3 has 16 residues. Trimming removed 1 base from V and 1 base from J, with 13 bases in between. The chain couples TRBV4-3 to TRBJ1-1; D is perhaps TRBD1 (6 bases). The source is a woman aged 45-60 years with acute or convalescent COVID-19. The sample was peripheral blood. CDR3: CASSQGGGFTNTEAFF. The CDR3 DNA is TGCGCCAGCAGCCAAGGGGGGGGCTTCACGAACACTGAAGCTTTCTTT.